These 18 T cell receptor beta chains originate from one sample sequenced in a study of CD8 T cells in Susac syndrome. cDNA came from roughly 0.53 to 1 ug RNA primed by random hexamers. In TCRdb, the immunoSEQ multiplex PCR reads were re-called with MiXCR into one record per CDR3 protein. Of 95,000 to 150,000 distinct CDR3 sequences detected, 96% appear once; the ten largest clones hold about 0.13%. The sample consisted of CD4+ T cells from PBMCs. These receptors all come from a human donor with Susac syndrome.

The gene calls are TRBV29-1 and TRBJ2-3; 12 bases align to TRBD2. CDR1 is SQVTM, CDR2 ANQGSEA, per germline. The J segment lost 1 base and the V segment lost 4 bases, leaving 3 bases of the junction unmatched. The CDR3 is 15 residues long. CDR3 coding DNA: TGCAGCGTTGGCCGGACTAGCGGGGGCACAGATACGCAGTATTTT. Its protein is CSVGRTSGGTDTQYF.

The rearrangement joins TRBV5-1 to TRBJ2-5; TRBD1 matches at 9 bases. This CDR3 comprises 14 residues. The trim removed 3 bases at V and 4 bases at J, leaving 4 bases unmatched. The germline gives CDR1 SGHRS, CDR2 YFSETQ. This CDR3 reads CASSSDRGGETQYF. The CDR3 DNA reads TGCGCCAGCAGCTCGGACAGGGGAGGAGAGACCCAGTACTTC. Variable domain in full (rest from reference TRBV5-1 and TRBJ2-5): KAGVTQTPRYLIKTRGQQVTLSCSPISGHRSVSWYQQTPGQGLQFLFEYFSETQRNKGNFPGRFSGRQFSNSRSEMNVSTLELGDSALYLCASSSDRGGETQYFGPGTRLLVL.

The rearrangement joins TRBV5-6 to TRBJ2-3; 11 nucleotides match TRBD1. Germline V gene sequence: CDR1 SGHDT, CDR2 YYEEEE. The V segment lost 4 bases and the J segment 6 bases; nucleotides outside the gene matches: 4. The CDR3 contains 14 residues. CDR3 protein: CASSRGQGADTQYF. CDR3 DNA sequence: TGTGCCAGCAGCCGAGGACAGGGGGCGGATACGCAGTATTTT. The full variable domain, its missing parts supplied by reference TRBV5-6 and TRBJ2-3, is DAGVTQSPTHLIKTRGQQVTLRCSPKSGHDTVSWYQQALGQGPQFIFQYYEEEERQRGNFPDRFSGHQFPNYSSELNVNALLLGDSALYLCASSRGQGADTQYFGPGTRLTVL.

This chain links TRBV30 with TRBJ2-7; tentative D call: TRBD1 (6 bases). Trimming removed 2 bases at V and 3 bases at J, with 11 bases between. The CDR3 length is 13 residues. Germline V gene data show CDR1 as GTSNPN and CDR2 as SVGIG (reference sequence). CDR3 nucleotide sequence: TGTGCCTGGAGTCCCGGACAGAGCTACGAGCAGTACTTC. Its translation: CAWSPGQSYEQYF.

J is TRBJ1-1 and V is TRBV25-1; D is undetermined. The CDR3 runs to 13 residues. Germline assignment: CDR1 MGHDK and CDR2 SYGVNS. With 6 bases removed from V and 9 bases from J, the gap between germline ends came to 17 bases. The CDR3 DNA follows: TGTGCCAGCAGGGTACTACGGGATGGCCAAGCTTTCTTT. This codes for CASRVLRDGQAFF.

This chain connects TRBV5-6 to TRBJ2-1; TRBD1 agrees at 9 bases. CDR1 SGHDT and CDR2 YYEEEE come from the germline V gene. The J segment lost 7 bases and the V segment lost 0 bases, leaving 8 bases of the junction unmatched. The CDR3 consists of 16 residues. The CDR3 region has the DNA TGTGCCAGCAGCTTGGCAGTGGGACAGGGTGGGAATGAGCAGTTCTTC. Its translation: CASSLAVGQGGNEQFF.

The chain is built from TRBV30 and TRBJ2-4; unclear D gene. The CDR3 extends over 14 amino acids. CDR1 is GTSNPN and CDR2 is SVGIG in the germline V gene (reference sequence). With 0 bases removed from V and 1 base from J, the gap between germline ends came to 7 bases. Here the CDR3 DNA reads TGTGCCTGGAGTGTTGGTGGCGCCAAAAACATTCAGTACTTC. As protein: CAWSVGGAKNIQYF.

J is TRBJ1-1 and V is TRBV19; 8 nucleotides align to TRBD1. Losses at the gene ends were 5 bases for V and 5 bases for J; bases not matched to a gene: 13. The germline V gene encodes CDR1 LNHDA and CDR2 SQIVND (reference sequence). This CDR3 is 16 amino acids long. The CDR3, as DNA: TGTGCCAGTAGTGAGACTCCACGACAGGGGAGGACTGAAGCTTTCTTT. Amino acids: CASSETPRQGRTEAFF.

V and J are TRBV7-9 and TRBJ2-2, with D possibly TRBD1 on 6 matching bases. This CDR3 is built from 15 residues. Germline CDR1 is SEHNR and CDR2 is FQNEAQ (reference sequence). Trimming cost V 5 bases and J 5 bases, with 15 bases left between them. CDR3 in amino acids: CASSTGQSATGELFF. In DNA, the CDR3 is TGTGCCAGCAGCACCGGACAGAGTGCAACCGGGGAGCTGTTTTTT.

The J gene is TRBJ2-7, the V gene TRBV2; D is unclear. Trimming removed 7 bases at V and 4 bases at J, with 11 bases between. Germline assignment: CDR1 SNHLY and CDR2 FYNNEI. This CDR3 region has 12 residues. The CDR3 DNA is TGTGCCAGCAAGATGGAAGCTTACGAGCAGTACTTC. Its translation: CASKMEAYEQYF.

The rearrangement links TRBV5-4 to TRBJ1-1; D call uncertain. This CDR3 spans 13 amino acids. V gave up 4 bases and J gave up 0 bases, with 7 bases separating them. The germline V gene encodes CDR1 SGHNT and CDR2 YYREEE (reference sequence). The CDR3 region is CASSVPMNTEAFF. CDR3 nucleotide sequence: TGTGCCAGCAGCGTACCGATGAACACTGAAGCTTTCTTT. Variable domain in full (rest from reference TRBV5-4 and TRBJ1-1): ETGVTQSPTHLIKTRGQQVTLRCSSQSGHNTVSWYQQALGQGPQFIFQYYREEENGRGNFPPRFSGLQFPNYSSELNVNALELDDSALYLCASSVPMNTEAFFGQGTRLTVV.

The gene calls are TRBV2 and TRBJ2-3, with TRBD2 matching over 12 bases. Losses at the gene ends were 3 bases for V and 1 base for J; bases not matched to a gene: 2. The CDR3 loop spans 16 amino acids. Germline CDR1 is SNHLY and CDR2 is FYNNEI. CDR3 residues: CASSEWTSGGTDTQYF. CDR3 nucleotide sequence: TGTGCCAGCAGTGAGTGGACTAGCGGGGGCACAGATACGCAGTATTTT.

The V and J genes are TRBV20-1 and TRBJ1-5; maybe TRBD1 (5 bases). This CDR3 is built from 13 residues. V dropped 4 bases and J dropped 5 bases, with 12 bases sitting between them. Germline CDR1 and CDR2: DFQATT and SNEGSKA (reference sequence). This chain's CDR3 is CSAKNRSYQPQHF. The CDR3 DNA reads TGCAGTGCTAAAAACAGGAGTTATCAGCCCCAGCATTTT.

This rearrangement joins TRBV20-1 to TRBJ2-3, with 7 positions matching TRBD1. Per the germline V gene, CDR1 is DFQATT and CDR2 is SNEGSKA (reference sequence). With 5 bases clipped from V and 5 bases from J, the junction kept 13 bases outside the gene matches. This CDR3 is 15 amino acids long. This CDR3 is CSAEQGSLPRDTQYF. The CDR3, as DNA: TGCAGTGCTGAACAGGGGTCGCTTCCCAGAGATACGCAGTATTTT.

The chain uses TRBV20-1 and TRBJ2-3; no clear D gene. V lost 1 base, J lost 1 base, and 6 bases lay in between. This CDR3 is built from 13 residues. The V gene's germline CDR1 is DFQATT and CDR2 SNEGSKA (reference sequence). The CDR3 bases are TGCAGTGCTAGAGTGCAGGGCACAGATACGCAGTATTTT. Encoded protein: CSARVQGTDTQYF.

This chain uses TRBV29-1 with TRBJ2-7, with 11 bases that match TRBD2. CDR1 SQVTM and CDR2 ANQGSEA come from the germline V gene. CDR3 length: 13 amino acids. Unmatched junction bases numbered 4, after V lost 3 bases and J lost 6 bases. The CDR3 protein is CSVEGLAGGEQYF. CDR3 in DNA: TGCAGCGTTGAGGGTCTAGCGGGAGGCGAGCAGTACTTC.

This clonotype was observed a few times. This rearrangement joins TRBV2 to TRBJ2-1; the match to TRBD1 covers 8 bases. The CDR3 has 13 residues. Germline CDR1 is SNHLY and CDR2 is FYNNEI. The J segment lost 4 bases and the V segment lost 8 bases, leaving 4 bases of the junction unmatched. In DNA, the CDR3 is TGTGCCAGCCGACAGGGGCTGTACAATGAGCAGTTCTTC. Translating gives CASRQGLYNEQFF.

This clonotype has only one observation. The chain links TRBV6-1 to TRBJ2-7; the match to TRBD1 covers 9 bases. The germline CDR1 and CDR2 sequences are MNHNS and SASEGT. The J segment lost 3 bases and the V segment lost 6 bases, leaving 6 bases of the junction unmatched. The length of the CDR3 is 14 residues. The CDR3 region has the DNA TGTGCCAGCAGGGTCCAGGGACAGGGCTACGAGCAGTACTTC. This gives the protein CASRVQGQGYEQYF.